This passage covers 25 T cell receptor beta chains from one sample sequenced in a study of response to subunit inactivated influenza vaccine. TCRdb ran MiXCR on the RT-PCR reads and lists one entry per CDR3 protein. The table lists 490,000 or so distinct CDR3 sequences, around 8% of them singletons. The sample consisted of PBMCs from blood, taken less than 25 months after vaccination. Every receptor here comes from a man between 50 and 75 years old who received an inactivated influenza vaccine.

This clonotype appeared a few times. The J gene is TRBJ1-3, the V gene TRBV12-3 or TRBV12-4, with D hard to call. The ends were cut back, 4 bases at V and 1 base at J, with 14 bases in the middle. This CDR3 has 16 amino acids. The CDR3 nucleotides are TGTGCCAGCAGTTCGTTCGGGGTCAGGTCTGGAAACACCATATATTTT. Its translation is CASSSFGVRSGNTIYF.

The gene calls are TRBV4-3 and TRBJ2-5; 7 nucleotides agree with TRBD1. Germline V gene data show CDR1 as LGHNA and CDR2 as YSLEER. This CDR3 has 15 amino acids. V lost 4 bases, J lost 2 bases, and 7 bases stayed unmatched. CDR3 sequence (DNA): TGCGCCAGCAGCCTTTGGACAGGATTTCAAGAGACCCAGTACTTC. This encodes CASSLWTGFQETQYF.

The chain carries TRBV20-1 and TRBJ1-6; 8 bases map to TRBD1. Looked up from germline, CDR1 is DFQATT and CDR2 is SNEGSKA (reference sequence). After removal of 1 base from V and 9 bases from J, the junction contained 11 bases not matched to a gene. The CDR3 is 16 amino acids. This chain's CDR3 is CSARGWDRHRGSPLHF. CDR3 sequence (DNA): TGCAGTGCTAGAGGTTGGGACAGGCATCGCGGTTCACCCCTCCACTTT.

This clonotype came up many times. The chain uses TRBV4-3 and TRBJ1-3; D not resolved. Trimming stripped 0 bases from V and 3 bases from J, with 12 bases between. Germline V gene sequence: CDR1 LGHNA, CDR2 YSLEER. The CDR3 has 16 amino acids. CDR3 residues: CASSQDLLGYGNTIYF. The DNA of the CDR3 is TGCGCCAGCAGCCAAGATCTTTTGGGATATGGAAACACCATATATTTT.

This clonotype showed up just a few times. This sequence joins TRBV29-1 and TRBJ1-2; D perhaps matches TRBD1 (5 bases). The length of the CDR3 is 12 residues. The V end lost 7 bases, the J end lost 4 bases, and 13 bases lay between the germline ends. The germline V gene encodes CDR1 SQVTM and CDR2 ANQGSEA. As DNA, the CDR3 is TGCAGCGCCGGGGACGGTCGCTATGGCTACACCTTC. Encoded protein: CSAGDGRYGYTF. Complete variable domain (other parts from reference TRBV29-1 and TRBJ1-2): SAVISQKPSRDICQRGTSLTIQCQVDSQVTMMFWYRQQPGQSLTLIATANQGSEATYESGFVIDKFPISRPNLTFSTLTVSNMSPEDSSIYLCSAGDGRYGYTFGSGTRLTVV.

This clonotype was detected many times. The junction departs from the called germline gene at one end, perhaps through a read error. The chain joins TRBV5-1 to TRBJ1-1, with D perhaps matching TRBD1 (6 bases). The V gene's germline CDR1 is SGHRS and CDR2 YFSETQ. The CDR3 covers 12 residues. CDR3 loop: CASTLGGPEAFF. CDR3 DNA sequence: TGCGCCAGCACCTTGGGGGGCCCTGAAGCTTTCTTT.

The CDR3 nucleotides read TGTGCCAGCAGTGACTACAGCGGCCTCTCCTACAATGAGCAGTTCTTC. This codes for CASSDYSGLSYNEQFF. The chain is built from TRBV6-1 and TRBJ2-1, with D possibly TRBD2 on 5 matching bases. Germline loops: CDR1 MNHNS, CDR2 SASEGT. The CDR3 extends over 16 amino acids. Trimming stripped 3 bases from V and 0 bases from J, with 12 bases between.

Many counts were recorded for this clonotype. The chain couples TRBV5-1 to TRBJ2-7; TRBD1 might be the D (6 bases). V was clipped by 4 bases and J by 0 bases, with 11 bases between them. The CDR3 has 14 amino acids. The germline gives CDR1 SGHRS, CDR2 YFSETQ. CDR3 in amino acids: CASSPGTHSYEQYF. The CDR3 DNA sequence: TGCGCCAGCAGCCCCGGGACACACTCCTACGAGCAGTACTTC.

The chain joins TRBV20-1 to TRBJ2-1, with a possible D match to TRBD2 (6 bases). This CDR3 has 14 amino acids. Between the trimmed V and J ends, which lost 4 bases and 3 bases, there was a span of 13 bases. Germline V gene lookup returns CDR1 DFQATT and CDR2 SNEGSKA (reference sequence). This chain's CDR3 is CSATLAGYYNEQFF. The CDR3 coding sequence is TGCAGTGCTACACTAGCCGGGTACTACAATGAGCAGTTCTTC.

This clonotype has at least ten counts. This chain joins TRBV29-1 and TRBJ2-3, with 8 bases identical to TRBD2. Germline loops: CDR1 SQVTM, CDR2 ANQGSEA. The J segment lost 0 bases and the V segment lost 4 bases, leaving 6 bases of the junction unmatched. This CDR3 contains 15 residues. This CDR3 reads CSVVDPGGSTDTQYF. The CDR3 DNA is TGCAGCGTTGTCGATCCGGGAGGGAGCACAGATACGCAGTATTTT.

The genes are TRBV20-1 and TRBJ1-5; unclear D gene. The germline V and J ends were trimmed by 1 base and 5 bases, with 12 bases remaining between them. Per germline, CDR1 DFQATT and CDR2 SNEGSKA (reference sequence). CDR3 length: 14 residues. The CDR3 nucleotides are TGCAGTGCTAGAGCAGTGCAAACCCATCAGCCCCAGCATTTT. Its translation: CSARAVQTHQPQHF.

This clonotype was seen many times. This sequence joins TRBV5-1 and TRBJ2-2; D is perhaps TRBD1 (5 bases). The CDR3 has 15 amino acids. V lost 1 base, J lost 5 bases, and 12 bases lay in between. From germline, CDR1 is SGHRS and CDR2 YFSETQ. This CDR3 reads CASSLWGRQTGELFF. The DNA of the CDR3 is TGCGCCAGCAGCTTGTGGGGCCGGCAAACCGGGGAGCTGTTTTTT. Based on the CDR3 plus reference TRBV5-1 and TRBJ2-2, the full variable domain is KAGVTQTPRYLIKTRGQQVTLSCSPISGHRSVSWYQQTPGQGLQFLFEYFSETQRNKGNFPGRFSGRQFSNSRSEMNVSTLELGDSALYLCASSLWGRQTGELFFGEGSRLTVL.

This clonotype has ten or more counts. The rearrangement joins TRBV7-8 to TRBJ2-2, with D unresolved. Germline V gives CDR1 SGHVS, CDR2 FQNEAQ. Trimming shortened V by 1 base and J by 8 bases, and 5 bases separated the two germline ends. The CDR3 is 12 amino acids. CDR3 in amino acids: CASSLGQGELFF. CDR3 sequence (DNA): TGTGCCAGCAGCTTAGGACAAGGGGAGCTGTTTTTT.

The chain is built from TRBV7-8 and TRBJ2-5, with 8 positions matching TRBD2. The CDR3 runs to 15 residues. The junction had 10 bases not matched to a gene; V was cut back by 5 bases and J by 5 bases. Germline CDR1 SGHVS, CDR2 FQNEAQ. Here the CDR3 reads CASSPLLAGLETQYF. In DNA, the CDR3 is TGTGCCAGCAGCCCACTCCTAGCGGGTTTGGAGACCCAGTACTTC.

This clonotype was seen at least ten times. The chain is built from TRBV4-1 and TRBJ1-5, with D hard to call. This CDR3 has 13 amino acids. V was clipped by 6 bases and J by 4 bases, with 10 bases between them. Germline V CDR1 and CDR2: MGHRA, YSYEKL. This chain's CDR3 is CASSTTPNQPQHF. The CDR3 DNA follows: TGCGCCAGCAGTACGACACCTAATCAGCCCCAGCATTTT.

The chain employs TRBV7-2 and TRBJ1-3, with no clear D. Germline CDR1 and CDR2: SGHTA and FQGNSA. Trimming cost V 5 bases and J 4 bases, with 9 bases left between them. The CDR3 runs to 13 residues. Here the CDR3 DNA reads TGTGCCAGCAGCGCGGCCGCAGGAAACACCATATATTTT. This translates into CASSAAAGNTIYF.

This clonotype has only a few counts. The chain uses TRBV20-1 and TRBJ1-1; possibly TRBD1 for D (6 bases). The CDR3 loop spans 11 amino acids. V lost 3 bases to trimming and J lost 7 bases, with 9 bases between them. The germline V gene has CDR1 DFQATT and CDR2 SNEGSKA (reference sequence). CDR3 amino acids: CSASTGFEAFF. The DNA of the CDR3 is TGCAGTGCTAGTACAGGGTTTGAAGCTTTCTTT.

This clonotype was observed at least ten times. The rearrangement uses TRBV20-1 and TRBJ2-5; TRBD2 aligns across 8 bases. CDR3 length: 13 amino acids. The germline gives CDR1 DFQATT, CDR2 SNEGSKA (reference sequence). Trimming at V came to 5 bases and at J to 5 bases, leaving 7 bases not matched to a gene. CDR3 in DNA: TGCAGTGCTGGAGCGTCTAGCGGGGAGACCCAGTACTTC. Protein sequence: CSAGASSGETQYF.

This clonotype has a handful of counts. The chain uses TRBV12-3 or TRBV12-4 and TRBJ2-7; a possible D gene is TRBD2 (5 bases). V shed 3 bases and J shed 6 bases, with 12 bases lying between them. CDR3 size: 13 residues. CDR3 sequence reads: CASSLIERAEQYF. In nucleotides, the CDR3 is TGTGCCAGCAGTTTGATCGAGAGGGCCGAGCAGTACTTC.

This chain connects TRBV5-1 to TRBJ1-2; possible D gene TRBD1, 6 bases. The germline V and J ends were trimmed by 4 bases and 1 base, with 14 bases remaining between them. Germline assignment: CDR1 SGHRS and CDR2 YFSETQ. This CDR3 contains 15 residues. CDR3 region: CASSPGAGDNYGYTF. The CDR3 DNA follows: TGCGCCAGCAGCCCAGGGGCAGGGGATAACTATGGCTACACCTTC.

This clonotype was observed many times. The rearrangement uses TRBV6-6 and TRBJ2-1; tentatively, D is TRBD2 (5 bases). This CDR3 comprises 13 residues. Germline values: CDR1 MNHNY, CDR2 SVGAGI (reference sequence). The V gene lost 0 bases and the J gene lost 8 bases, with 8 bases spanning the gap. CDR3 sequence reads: CASSYSGSDEQFF. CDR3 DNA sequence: TGTGCCAGCAGTTACTCCGGTAGCGATGAGCAGTTCTTC.

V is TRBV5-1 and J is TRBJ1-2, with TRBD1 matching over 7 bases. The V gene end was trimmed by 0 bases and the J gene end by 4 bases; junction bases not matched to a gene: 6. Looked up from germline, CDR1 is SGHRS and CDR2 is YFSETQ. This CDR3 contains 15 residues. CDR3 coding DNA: TGCGCCAGCAGCTTGGGACAGGGAAGGACCTATGGCTACACCTTC. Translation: CASSLGQGRTYGYTF. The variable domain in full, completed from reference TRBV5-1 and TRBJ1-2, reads KAGVTQTPRYLIKTRGQQVTLSCSPISGHRSVSWYQQTPGQGLQFLFEYFSETQRNKGNFPGRFSGRQFSNSRSEMNVSTLELGDSALYLCASSLGQGRTYGYTFGSGTRLTVV.

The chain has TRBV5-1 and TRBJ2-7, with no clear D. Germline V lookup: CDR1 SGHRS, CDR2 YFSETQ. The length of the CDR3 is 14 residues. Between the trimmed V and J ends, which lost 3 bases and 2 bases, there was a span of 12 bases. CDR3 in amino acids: CASSSTKSTYEQYF. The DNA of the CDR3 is TGCGCCAGCAGCTCGACCAAGAGTACCTACGAGCAGTACTTC.

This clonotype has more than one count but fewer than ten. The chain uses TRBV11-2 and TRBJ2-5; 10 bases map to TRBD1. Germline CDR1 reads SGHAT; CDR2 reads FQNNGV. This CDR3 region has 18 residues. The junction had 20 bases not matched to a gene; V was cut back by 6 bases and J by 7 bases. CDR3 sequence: CASSRGPGTGDREGTQYF. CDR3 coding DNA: TGTGCCAGCAGTCGGGGCCCCGGGACAGGGGATCGAGAAGGGACCCAGTACTTC.

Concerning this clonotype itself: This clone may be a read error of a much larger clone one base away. Written as DNA, the CDR3 is TGTGCCAACGGCGCCTCCTACGAGCAGTACTTC. It encodes CANGASYEQYF. The V gene is TRBV28, the J gene TRBJ2-7, with D unclear. The V end lost 10 bases, the J end lost 0 bases, and 7 bases lay between the germline ends. The CDR3 is made up of 11 amino acids. CDR1 is MDHEN and CDR2 is SYDVKM in the germline V gene. Complete variable domain (other parts from reference TRBV28 and TRBJ2-7): DVKVTQSSRYLVKRTGEKVFLECVQDMDHENMFWYRQDPGLGLRLIYFSYDVKMKEKGDIPEGYSVSREKKERFSLILESASTNQTSMYLCANGASYEQYFGPGTRLTVT.